The present entry profiles one TCR beta chain with its context. The entry originates in a study of T cell responses to AZD1222 COVID-19 vaccine. Method: immunoSEQ multiplex PCR; TCRdb's copy keeps in-frame clones and lacks some. The top ten hold 0.9% to 1.2% of the sample, which has 95,000 to 150,000 clones, around 92% seen once. The input for sequencing was peripheral blood, taken on day 0 of AZD1222 vaccination. The source of this sequence is an adult in good health.

CDR3 in DNA: TGTGCCAGCAGCTCGACAGGCCGCTATGGCTACACCTTC. It translates to CASSSTGRYGYTF. This chain connects TRBV5-6 to TRBJ1-2, with a weak D call TRBD1 (6 bases). CDR1 is SGHDT, CDR2 YYEEEE, per germline. Trimming removed 3 bases at V and 4 bases at J, with 10 bases between. The length of the CDR3 is 13 residues. Drawing the rest from reference TRBV5-6 and TRBJ1-2, the complete variable domain is DAGVTQSPTHLIKTRGQQVTLRCSPKSGHDTVSWYQQALGQGPQFIFQYYEEEERQRGNFPDRFSGHQFPNYSSELNVNALLLGDSALYLCASSSTGRYGYTFGSGTRLTVV.